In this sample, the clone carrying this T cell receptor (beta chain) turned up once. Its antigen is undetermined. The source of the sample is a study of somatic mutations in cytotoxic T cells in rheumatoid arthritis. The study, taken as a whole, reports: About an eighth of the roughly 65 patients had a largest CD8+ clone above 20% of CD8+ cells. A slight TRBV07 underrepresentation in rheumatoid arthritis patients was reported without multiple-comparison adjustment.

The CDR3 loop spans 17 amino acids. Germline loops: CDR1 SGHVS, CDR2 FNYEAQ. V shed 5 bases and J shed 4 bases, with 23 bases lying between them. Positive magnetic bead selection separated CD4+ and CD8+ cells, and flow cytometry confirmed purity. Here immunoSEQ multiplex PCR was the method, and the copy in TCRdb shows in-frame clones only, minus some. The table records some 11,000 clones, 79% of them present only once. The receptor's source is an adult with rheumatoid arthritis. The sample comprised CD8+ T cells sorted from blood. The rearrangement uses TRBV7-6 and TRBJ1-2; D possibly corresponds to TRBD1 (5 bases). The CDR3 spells CASSPGGGVNWIYGYTF. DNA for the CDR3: TGTGCCAGCAGCCCGGGGGGTGGAGTCAATTGGATCTATGGCTACACCTTC.